The sequence of this T cell receptor beta chain was determined in a study of Ad26.COV2.S vaccination and SARS-CoV-2 variants. Treatment noted: around 19 received Ad26.COV2.S at low or high dose, single or two shots; about 5 received placebo; per-sample allocation not given. Sampling took place 63 days after the first vaccine or placebo injection. The protocol was immunoSEQ multiplex PCR, while the TCRdb copy is restricted to in-frame clones and leaves out a portion. The sample records around 420,000 clones, around nine tenths being singletons. Germline CDR1 reads MNHEY; CDR2 reads SMNVEV (reference sequence). The V end was cut by 7 bases, the J end by 8 bases, with 6 bases between. The CDR3 is 10 amino acids.

The V gene is TRBV27, the J gene TRBJ1-5; D perhaps matches TRBD1 (6 bases). The clonotype comes from a person aged 18-65 years who received the Ad26.COV2.S COVID-19 vaccine or a placebo. Sample: peripheral blood, taken in a trial of Ad26.COV2.S vaccine versus placebo. The CDR3 is CASKGEPQHF. CDR3 coding DNA: TGTGCCAGCAAGGGGGAGCCCCAGCATTTT.